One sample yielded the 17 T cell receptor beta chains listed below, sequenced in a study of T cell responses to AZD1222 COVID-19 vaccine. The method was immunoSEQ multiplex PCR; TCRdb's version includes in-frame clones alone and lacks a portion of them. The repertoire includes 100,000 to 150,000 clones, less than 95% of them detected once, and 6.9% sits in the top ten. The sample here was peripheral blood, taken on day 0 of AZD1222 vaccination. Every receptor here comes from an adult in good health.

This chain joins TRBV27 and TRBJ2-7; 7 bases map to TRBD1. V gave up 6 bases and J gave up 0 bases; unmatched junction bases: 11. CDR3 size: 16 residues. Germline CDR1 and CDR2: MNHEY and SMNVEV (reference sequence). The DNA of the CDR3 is TGTGCCAGCAGCCCGCCGGCAGGGGGAAGCTCCTACGAGCAGTACTTC. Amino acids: CASSPPAGGSSYEQYF.

Here the CDR3 DNA reads TGCAGCGTTGAAGAGGGCAGTAATCAGCCCCAGCATTTT. It is translated as CSVEEGSNQPQHF. V gene TRBV29-1 combines with J gene TRBJ1-5, with D unresolved. Germline V lookup: CDR1 SQVTM, CDR2 ANQGSEA. The V and J ends lost 0 bases and 4 bases respectively, with 7 bases between them. The CDR3 is made up of 13 amino acids.

The CDR3 region has the DNA TGTGCCAGTAGTATCGGGTTAGGAGAGACCCAGTACTTC. The encoded protein is CASSIGLGETQYF. The chain uses TRBV19 and TRBJ2-5; D is ambiguous. Between the trimmed V and J ends, which lost 3 bases and 4 bases, there was a span of 9 bases. This CDR3 contains 13 residues. Germline loops: CDR1 LNHDA, CDR2 SQIVND (reference sequence).

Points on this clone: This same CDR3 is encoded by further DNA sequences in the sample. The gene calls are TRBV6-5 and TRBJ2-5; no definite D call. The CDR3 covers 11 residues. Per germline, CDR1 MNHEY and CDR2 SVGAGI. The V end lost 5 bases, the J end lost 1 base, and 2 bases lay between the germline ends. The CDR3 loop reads CASSLQETQYF. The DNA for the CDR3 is TGTGCCAGCAGTCTCCAAGAGACCCAGTACTTC.

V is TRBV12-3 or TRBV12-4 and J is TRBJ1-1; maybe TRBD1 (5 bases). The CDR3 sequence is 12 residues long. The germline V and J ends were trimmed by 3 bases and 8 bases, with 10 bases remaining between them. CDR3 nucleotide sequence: TGTGCCAGCAGTTTGGGGGGACCGGAAGCTTTCTTT. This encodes CASSLGGPEAFF.

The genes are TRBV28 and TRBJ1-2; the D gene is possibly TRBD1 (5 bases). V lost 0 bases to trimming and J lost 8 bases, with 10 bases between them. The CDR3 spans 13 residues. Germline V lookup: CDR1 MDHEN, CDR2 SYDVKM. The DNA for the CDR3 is TGTGCCAGCAGTTTATGGGGGGAGTGGGGCTACACCTTC. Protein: CASSLWGEWGYTF.

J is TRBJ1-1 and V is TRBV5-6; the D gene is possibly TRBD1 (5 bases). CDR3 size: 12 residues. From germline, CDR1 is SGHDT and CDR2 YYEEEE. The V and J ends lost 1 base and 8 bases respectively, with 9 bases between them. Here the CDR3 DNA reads TGTGCCAGCAGCTTGACGGGGCTGGAAGCTTTCTTT. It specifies CASSLTGLEAFF.

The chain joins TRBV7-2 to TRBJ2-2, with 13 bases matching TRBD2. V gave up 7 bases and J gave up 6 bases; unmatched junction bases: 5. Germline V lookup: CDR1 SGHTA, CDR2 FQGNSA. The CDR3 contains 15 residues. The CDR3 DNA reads TGTGCCAGCAAACAACTAGCGGGGGGGTCCGGGGAGCTGTTTTTT. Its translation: CASKQLAGGSGELFF.

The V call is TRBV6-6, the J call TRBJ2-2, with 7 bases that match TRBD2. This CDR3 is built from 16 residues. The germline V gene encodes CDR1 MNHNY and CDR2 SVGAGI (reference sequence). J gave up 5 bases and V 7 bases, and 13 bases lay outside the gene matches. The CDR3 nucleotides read TGTGCCAGCAACCGGGGAAGACTAGCAGGGACCGGGGAGCTGTTTTTT. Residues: CASNRGRLAGTGELFF.

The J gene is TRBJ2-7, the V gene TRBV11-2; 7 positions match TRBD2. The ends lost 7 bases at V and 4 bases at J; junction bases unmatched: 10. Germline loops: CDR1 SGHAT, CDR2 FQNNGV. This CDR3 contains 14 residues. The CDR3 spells CASTPGGLRYEQYF. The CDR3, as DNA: TGTGCCAGCACCCCGGGGGGTCTACGTTACGAGCAGTACTTC.

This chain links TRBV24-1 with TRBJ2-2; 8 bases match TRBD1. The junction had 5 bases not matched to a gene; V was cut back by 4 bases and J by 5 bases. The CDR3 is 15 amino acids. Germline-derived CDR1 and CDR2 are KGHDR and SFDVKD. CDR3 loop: CATSDRTGWTGELFF. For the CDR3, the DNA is TGTGCCACCAGTGACAGGACAGGGTGGACCGGGGAGCTGTTTTTT.

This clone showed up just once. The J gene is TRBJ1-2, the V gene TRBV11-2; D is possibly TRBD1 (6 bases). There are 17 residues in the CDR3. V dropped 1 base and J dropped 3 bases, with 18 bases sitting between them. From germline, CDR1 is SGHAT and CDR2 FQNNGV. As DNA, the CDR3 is TGTGCCAGCAGCTTAGTAGTAGAGCGACAGGCAGACTATGGCTACACCTTC. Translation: CASSLVVERQADYGYTF.

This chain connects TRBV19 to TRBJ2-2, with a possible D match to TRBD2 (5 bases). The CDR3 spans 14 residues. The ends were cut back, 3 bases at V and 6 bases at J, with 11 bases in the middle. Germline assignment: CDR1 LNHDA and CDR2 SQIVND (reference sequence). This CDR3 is CASSIGVGAGELFF. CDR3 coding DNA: TGTGCCAGTAGTATCGGGGTCGGGGCCGGGGAGCTGTTTTTT.

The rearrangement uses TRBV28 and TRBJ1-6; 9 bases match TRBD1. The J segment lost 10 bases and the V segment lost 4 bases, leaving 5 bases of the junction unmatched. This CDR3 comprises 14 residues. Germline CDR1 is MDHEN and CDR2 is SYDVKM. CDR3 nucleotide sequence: TGTGCCAGCAGTTACAGGGGGACAGGGTCACCCCTCCACTTT. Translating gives CASSYRGTGSPLHF.

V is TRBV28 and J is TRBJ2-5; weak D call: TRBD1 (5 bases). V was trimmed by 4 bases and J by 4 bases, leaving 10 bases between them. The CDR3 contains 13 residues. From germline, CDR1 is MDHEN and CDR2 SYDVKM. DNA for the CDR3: TGTGCCAGCAGTTGGGGCGTCAGAGAGACCCAGTACTTC. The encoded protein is CASSWGVRETQYF.

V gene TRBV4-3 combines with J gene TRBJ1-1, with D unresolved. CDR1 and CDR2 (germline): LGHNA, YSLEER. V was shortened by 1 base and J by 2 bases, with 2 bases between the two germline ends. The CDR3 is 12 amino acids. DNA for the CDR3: TGCGCCAGCAGCCAAGCCAACACTGAAGCTTTCTTT. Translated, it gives CASSQANTEAFF.

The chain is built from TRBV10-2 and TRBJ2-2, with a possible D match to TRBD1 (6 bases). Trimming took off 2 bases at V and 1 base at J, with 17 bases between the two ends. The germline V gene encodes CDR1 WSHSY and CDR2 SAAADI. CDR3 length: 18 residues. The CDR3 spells CASSETTGPIGNTGELFF. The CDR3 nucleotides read TGCGCCAGCAGTGAGACGACAGGACCCATCGGGAACACCGGGGAGCTGTTTTTT.